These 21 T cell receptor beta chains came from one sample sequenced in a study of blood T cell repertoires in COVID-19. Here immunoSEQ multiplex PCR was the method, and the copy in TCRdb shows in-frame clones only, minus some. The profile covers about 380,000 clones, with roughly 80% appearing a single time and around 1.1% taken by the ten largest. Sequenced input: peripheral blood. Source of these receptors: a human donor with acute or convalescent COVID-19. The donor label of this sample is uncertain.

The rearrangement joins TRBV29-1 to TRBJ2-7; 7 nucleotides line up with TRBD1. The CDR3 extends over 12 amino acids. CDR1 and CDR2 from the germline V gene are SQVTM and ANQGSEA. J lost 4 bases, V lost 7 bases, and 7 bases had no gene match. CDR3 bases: TGCAGCGCCAAAGGGGGCTTATACGAGCAGTACTTC. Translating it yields CSAKGGLYEQYF.

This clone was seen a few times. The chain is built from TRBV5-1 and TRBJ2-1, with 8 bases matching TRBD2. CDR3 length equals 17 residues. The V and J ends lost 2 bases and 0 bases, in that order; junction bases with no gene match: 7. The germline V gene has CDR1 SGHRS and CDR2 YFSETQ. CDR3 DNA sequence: TGCGCCAGCAGCTTTCGCGCGAGCGGGAGCTCCTACAATGAGCAGTTCTTC. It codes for CASSFRASGSSYNEQFF. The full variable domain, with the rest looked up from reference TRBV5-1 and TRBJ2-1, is KAGVTQTPRYLIKTRGQQVTLSCSPISGHRSVSWYQQTPGQGLQFLFEYFSETQRNKGNFPGRFSGRQFSNSRSEMNVSTLELGDSALYLCASSFRASGSSYNEQFFGPGTRLTVL.

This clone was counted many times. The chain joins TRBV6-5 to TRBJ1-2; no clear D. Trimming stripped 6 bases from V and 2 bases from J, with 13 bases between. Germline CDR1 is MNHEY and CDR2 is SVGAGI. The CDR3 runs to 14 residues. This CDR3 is CASSVGLKNYGYTF. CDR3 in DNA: TGTGCCAGCAGCGTCGGACTGAAGAACTATGGCTACACCTTC.

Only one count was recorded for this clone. CDR3 loop: CASSLAGGLGAFF. CDR3 nucleotide sequence: TGTGCCAGCAGCTTGGCGGGGGGGCTGGGAGCTTTCTTT. The genes are TRBV5-6 and TRBJ1-1, with D perhaps TRBD1 (6 bases). Per germline, CDR1 SGHDT and CDR2 YYEEEE. The V end lost 0 bases, the J end lost 10 bases, and 13 bases lay between the germline ends. The CDR3 is 13 residues long.

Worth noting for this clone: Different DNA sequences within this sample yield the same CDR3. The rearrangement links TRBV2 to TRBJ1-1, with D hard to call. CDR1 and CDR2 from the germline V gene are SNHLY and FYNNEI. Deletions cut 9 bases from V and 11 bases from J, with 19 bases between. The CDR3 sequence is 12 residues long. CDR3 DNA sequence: TGTGCCAGTATGGGCTCTGGGTTTCTGGCTTTCTTT. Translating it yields CASMGSGFLAFF.

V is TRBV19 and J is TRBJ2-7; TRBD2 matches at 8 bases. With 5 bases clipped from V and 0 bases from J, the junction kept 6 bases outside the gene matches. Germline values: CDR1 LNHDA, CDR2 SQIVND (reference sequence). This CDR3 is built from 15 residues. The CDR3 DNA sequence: TGTGCCAGTAGTCGTCTAGCGGGCCTCTCCTACGAGCAGTACTTC. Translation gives CASSRLAGLSYEQYF.

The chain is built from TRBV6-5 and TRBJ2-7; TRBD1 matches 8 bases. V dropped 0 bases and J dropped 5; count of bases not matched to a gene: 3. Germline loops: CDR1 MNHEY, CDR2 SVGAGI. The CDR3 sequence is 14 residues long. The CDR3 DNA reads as TGTGCCAGCAGTTACTCAAACAGGGGGGACGAGCAGTACTTC. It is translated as CASSYSNRGDEQYF.

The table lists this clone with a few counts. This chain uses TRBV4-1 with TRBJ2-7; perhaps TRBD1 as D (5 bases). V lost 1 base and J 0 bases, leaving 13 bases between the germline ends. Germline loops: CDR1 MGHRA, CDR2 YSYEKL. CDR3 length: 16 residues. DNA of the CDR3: TGCGCCAGCAGCCAAGTCTCGGCAGGGTTCTCCTACGAGCAGTACTTC. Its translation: CASSQVSAGFSYEQYF.

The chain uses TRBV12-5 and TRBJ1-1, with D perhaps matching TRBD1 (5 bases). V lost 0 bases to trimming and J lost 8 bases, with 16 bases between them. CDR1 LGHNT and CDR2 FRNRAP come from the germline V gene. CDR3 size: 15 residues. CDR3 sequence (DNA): TGTGCTAGTGGTTTGGTGAACGGCGGGGCTTACGAAGCTTTCTTT. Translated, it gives CASGLVNGGAYEAFF.

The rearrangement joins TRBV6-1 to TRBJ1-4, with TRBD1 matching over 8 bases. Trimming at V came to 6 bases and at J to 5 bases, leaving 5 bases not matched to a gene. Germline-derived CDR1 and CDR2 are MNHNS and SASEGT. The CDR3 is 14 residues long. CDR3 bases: TGTGCCAGCAGGCTACAGGGGGGGAATGAAAAACTGTTTTTT. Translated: CASRLQGGNEKLFF.

CDR3 sequence (DNA): TGTGCCAGCAGCTTATATCGAGGGATTGTAAACTATGGCTACACCTTC. Protein: CASSLYRGIVNYGYTF. The chain carries TRBV7-9 and TRBJ1-2; unclear D gene. Germline CDR1 is SEHNR and CDR2 is FQNEAQ (reference sequence). CDR3 length: 16 amino acids. The V gene lost 2 bases and the J gene lost 2 bases, with 15 bases spanning the gap.

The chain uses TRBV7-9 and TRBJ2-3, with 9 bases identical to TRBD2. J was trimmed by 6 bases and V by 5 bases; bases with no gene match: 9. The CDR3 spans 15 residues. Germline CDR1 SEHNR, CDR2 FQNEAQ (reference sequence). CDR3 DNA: TGTGCCAGCAGCGTTACTAGCGGGCGGGGGGATACGCAGTATTTT. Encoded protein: CASSVTSGRGDTQYF.

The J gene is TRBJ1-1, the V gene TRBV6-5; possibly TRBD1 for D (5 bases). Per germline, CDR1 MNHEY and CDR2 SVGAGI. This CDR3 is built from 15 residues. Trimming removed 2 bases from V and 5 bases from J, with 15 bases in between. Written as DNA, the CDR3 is TGTGCCAGCAGTTACAGGGAGGGGATGGGAACTGAAGCTTTCTTT. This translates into CASSYREGMGTEAFF.

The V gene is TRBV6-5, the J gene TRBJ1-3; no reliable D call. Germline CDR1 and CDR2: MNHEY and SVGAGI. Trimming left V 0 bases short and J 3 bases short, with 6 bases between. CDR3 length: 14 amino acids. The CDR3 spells CASSYSFSGNTIYF. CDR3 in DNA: TGTGCCAGCAGTTACTCGTTCAGTGGAAACACCATATATTTT.

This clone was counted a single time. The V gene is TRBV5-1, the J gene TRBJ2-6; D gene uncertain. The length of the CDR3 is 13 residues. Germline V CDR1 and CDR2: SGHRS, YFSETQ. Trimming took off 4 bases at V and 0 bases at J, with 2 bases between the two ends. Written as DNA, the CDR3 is TGCGCCAGCAGCCGCTCTGGGGCCAACGTCCTGACTTTC. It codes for CASSRSGANVLTF. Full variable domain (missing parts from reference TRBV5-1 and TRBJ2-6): KAGVTQTPRYLIKTRGQQVTLSCSPISGHRSVSWYQQTPGQGLQFLFEYFSETQRNKGNFPGRFSGRQFSNSRSEMNVSTLELGDSALYLCASSRSGANVLTFGAGSRLTVL.

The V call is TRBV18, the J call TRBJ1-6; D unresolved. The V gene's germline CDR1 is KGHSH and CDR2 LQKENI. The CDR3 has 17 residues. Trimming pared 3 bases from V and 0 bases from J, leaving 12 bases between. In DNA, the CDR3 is TGTGCCAGCTCACCGAACCGGGTCTACTCCTATAATTCACCCCTCCACTTT. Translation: CASSPNRVYSYNSPLHF.

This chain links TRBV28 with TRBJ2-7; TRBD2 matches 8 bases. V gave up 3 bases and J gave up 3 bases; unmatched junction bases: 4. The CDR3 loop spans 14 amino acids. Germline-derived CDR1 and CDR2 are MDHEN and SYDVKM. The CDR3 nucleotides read TGTGCCAGCAGTTTGGTCGGGAGGGGCTACGAGCAGTACTTC. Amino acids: CASSLVGRGYEQYF.

CDR3 DNA: TGTGCCAGCAGCTTTAGTCCCACGAACACTGAAGCTTTCTTT. Encoded protein: CASSFSPTNTEAFF. V is TRBV5-5 and J is TRBJ1-1; D unclear. The V gene lost 2 bases and the J gene lost 1 base, with 9 bases spanning the gap. The CDR3 covers 14 residues. Germline CDR1 SGHKS, CDR2 YYEKEE (reference sequence).

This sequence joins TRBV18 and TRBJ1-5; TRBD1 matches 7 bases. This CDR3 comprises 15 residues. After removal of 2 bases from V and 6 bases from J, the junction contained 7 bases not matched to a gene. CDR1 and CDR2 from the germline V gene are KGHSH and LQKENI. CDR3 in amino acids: CASSPRQGVVQPQHF. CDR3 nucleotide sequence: TGTGCCAGCTCACCAAGGCAGGGGGTGGTTCAGCCCCAGCATTTT.

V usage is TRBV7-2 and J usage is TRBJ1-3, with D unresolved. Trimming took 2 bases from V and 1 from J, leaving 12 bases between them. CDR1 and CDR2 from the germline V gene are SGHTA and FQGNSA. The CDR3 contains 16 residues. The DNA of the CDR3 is TGTGCCAGCAGCTTAATAGCGGGTGGATCTGGAAACACCATATATTTT. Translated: CASSLIAGGSGNTIYF.

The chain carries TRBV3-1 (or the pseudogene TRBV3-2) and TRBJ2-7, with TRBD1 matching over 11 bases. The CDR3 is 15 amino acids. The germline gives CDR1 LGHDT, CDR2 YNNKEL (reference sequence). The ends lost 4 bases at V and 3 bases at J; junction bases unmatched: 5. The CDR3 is CASSPTGTGGYEQYF. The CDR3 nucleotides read TGTGCCAGCAGCCCGACCGGGACAGGGGGCTACGAGCAGTACTTC.